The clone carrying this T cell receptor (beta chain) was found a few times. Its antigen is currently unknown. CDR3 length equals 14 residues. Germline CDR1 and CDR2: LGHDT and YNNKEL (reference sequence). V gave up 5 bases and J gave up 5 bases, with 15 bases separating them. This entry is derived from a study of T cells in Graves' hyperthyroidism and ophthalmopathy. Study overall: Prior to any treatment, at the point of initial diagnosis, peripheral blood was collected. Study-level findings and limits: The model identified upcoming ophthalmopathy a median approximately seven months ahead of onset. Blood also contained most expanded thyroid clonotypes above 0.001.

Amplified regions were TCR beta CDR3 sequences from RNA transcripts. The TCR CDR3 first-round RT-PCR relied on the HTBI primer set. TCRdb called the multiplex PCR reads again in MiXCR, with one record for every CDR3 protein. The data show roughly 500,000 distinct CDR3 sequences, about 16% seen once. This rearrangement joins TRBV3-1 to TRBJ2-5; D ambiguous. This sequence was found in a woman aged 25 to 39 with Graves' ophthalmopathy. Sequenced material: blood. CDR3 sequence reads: CASSEVEVRETQYF. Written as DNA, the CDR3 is TGTGCCAGCAGCGAAGTCGAGGTCCGGGAGACCCAGTACTTC.